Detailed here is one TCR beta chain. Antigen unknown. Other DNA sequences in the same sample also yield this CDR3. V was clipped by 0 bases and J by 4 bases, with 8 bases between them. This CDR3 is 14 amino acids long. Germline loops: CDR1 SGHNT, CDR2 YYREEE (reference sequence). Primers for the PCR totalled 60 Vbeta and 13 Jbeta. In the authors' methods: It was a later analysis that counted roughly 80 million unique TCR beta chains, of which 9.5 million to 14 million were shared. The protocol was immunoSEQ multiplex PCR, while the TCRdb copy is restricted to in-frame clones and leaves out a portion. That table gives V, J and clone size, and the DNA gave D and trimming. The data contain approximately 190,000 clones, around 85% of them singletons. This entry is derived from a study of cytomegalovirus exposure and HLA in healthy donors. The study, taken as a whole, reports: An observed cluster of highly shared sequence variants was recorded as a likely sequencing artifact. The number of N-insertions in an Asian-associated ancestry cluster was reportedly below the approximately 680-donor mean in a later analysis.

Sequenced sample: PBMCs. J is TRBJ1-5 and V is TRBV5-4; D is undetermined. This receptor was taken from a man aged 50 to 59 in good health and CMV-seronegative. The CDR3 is CASSLGPGNQPQHF. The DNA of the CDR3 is TGTGCCAGCAGCTTGGGGCCGGGGAATCAGCCCCAGCATTTT.